This TCR beta chain was sequenced for a study of T cell responses to AZD1222 COVID-19 vaccine. Whole-study findings and limits: Two AZD1222 administrations were followed by greater Spike-specific TCR breadth and depth. Donors in the cohort were predominantly white British and more often female, and clonal diversity was possibly underestimated.

Concerning this clone itself: The antigen is not known.

The CDR3 runs to 18 residues. Germline values: CDR1 SGHNT, CDR2 YYREEE (reference sequence). Trimming removed 0 bases at V and 1 base at J, with 19 bases between. Data came from immunoSEQ multiplex PCR; TCRdb stores just in-frame clones and leaves some out. The sample gives approximately 190,000 clones, almost 95% of which show up once; 1% to 1.5% is in the top ten. The V call is TRBV5-4, the J call TRBJ1-2, with D perhaps TRBD1 (5 bases). The receptor was derived from an adult in good health. The sequenced sample was peripheral blood, obtained on day 0 of AZD1222 vaccination. This CDR3 reads CASSLDGTGFLDNYGYTF. The CDR3 DNA sequence: TGTGCCAGCAGCTTGGACGGGACGGGCTTCCTCGATAACTATGGCTACACCTTC.